Only a few counts were recorded for the clone carrying this T cell receptor beta chain. This sample stems from a study of blood T cell repertoires in COVID-19. The repertoire was sequenced with immunoSEQ multiplex PCR; TCRdb's copy has only in-frame clones and lacks some. Here the sample spans roughly 99,000 clones, approximately 90% being singletons. The CDR3 length is 15 residues. Germline V gives CDR1 SGHTA, CDR2 FQGNSA. The trim removed 1 base at V and 2 bases at J, leaving 3 bases unmatched. The chain carries TRBV7-2 and TRBJ2-5, with TRBD1 identical over 8 bases. This clonotype was obtained from a man over 45 with active or convalescent COVID-19. The sequenced sample consisted of peripheral blood. CDR3 loop: CASSLDRGKQETQYF. CDR3 sequence (DNA): TGTGCCAGCAGCTTAGACAGGGGGAAACAAGAGACCCAGTACTTC.